A selection of T cell receptor beta chains follows, all from one sample in a study of vaccination and CD4 T cells after COVID-19. The antigens for these receptors are not known. Each CDR3 protein is one row after TCRdb ran MiXCR on the PCR reads. Of some 3,300 distinct CDR3 sequences in the sample, about 53% were seen once. Sequenced material: CD4+ T cells from blood, cultured in vitro. The receptors come from a human donor who had recovered from COVID-19. Each CDR3 is given without its conserved first and last residue.

j_gene: TRBJ1-1
v_gene: TRBV7-9
CDR3aa: ASSFPVAAF

j_gene: TRBJ1-4
v_gene: TRBV20-1
CDR3aa: SARPQGSEKLF

j_gene: TRBJ2-2
v_gene: TRBV7-9
CDR3aa: ASSVGRDTGELF

j_gene: TRBJ1-2
v_gene: TRBV30
CDR3aa: AWALTRGYGYT

j_gene: TRBJ2-7
v_gene: TRBV12-5
CDR3aa: ASGHRTGGLYEQY

j_gene: TRBJ1-1
v_gene: TRBV7-8
CDR3aa: ASSLEGHTEAF

j_gene: TRBJ2-2
v_gene: TRBV30
CDR3aa: AWSVLENTGELF

j_gene: TRBJ1-2
v_gene: TRBV6-7
CDR3aa: ASSSQGNYGYT

j_gene: TRBJ2-3
v_gene: TRBV20-1
CDR3aa: SAGLKGPGGDTQY

j_gene: TRBJ2-3
v_gene: TRBV6-1
CDR3aa: ASRSRVDTQY

j_gene: TRBJ1-5
v_gene: TRBV14
CDR3aa: ASSYGGGQPQH

j_gene: TRBJ2-3
v_gene: TRBV11-2
CDR3aa: ASSLNRDSDTQY

j_gene: TRBJ1-6
v_gene: TRBV10-3
CDR3aa: AIRGQAYDSPLH

j_gene: TRBJ2-5
v_gene: TRBV6-1
CDR3aa: ASSEMEGSETQY

j_gene: TRBJ1-1
v_gene: TRBV12-3/TRBV12-4
CDR3aa: ASSFSGALTEAF

j_gene: TRBJ1-3
v_gene: TRBV7-2
CDR3aa: ASSLAPGGNTIY

j_gene: TRBJ2-2
v_gene: TRBV24-1
CDR3aa: ATSDAERNTGELF

j_gene: TRBJ1-2
v_gene: TRBV19
CDR3aa: ASSVTGISGYT

j_gene: TRBJ1-5
v_gene: TRBV19
CDR3aa: ASSHDRGGQPQH

j_gene: TRBJ1-5
v_gene: TRBV7-2
CDR3aa: ASSANPARGNQPQH

j_gene: TRBJ2-3
v_gene: TRBV7-2
CDR3aa: ASTSRGGTDTQY

j_gene: TRBJ1-5
v_gene: TRBV20-1
CDR3aa: SAQGPNQPQH

j_gene: TRBJ1-1
v_gene: TRBV6-1
CDR3aa: ASTRGSEAF

j_gene: TRBJ1-1
v_gene: TRBV27
CDR3aa: ASRGTPPSTEAF

j_gene: TRBJ2-7
v_gene: TRBV28
CDR3aa: ALSSAGYEQY

j_gene: TRBJ2-1
v_gene: TRBV10-3
CDR3aa: AISESKGGVGHEQF

j_gene: TRBJ2-1
v_gene: TRBV2
CDR3aa: ASSTSGSYNEQF

j_gene: TRBJ2-3
v_gene: TRBV7-9
CDR3aa: ASLVLAKDTQY

j_gene: TRBJ1-1
v_gene: TRBV11-3
CDR3aa: ASSPRQTDTEAF

j_gene: TRBJ2-3
v_gene: TRBV30
CDR3aa: ALSGVSTDTQY

j_gene: TRBJ1-2
v_gene: TRBV20-1
CDR3aa: SASGTLRGYT

j_gene: TRBJ2-7
v_gene: TRBV4-1
CDR3aa: ASSSGGQASPNYEQY

j_gene: TRBJ2-3
v_gene: TRBV2
CDR3aa: ASSEDRGWLDTQY

j_gene: TRBJ2-1
v_gene: TRBV20-1
CDR3aa: SARGWRLGNNEQF

j_gene: TRBJ1-2
v_gene: TRBV5-6
CDR3aa: ASSSTGRRLYGYT

j_gene: TRBJ1-1
v_gene: TRBV7-2
CDR3aa: ASSMDRWNTEAF

j_gene: TRBJ1-6
v_gene: TRBV7-9
CDR3aa: ASSRSTNSPLH

j_gene: TRBJ2-6
v_gene: TRBV3-1
CDR3aa: ASSLGAVGPGANVLT

j_gene: TRBJ2-2
v_gene: TRBV24-1
CDR3aa: ATSDMGGRPGELF

j_gene: TRBJ1-5
v_gene: TRBV21-1
CDR3aa: ASTVVEGGAGNQPQH

j_gene: TRBJ2-5
v_gene: TRBV6-1
CDR3aa: ASSPTRAGFETQY

j_gene: TRBJ2-2
v_gene: TRBV20-1
CDR3aa: SATLSGPVKNIQYFGAGELF

j_gene: TRBJ1-5
v_gene: TRBV19
CDR3aa: ASSDGQGKLYGDQPQH

j_gene: TRBJ1-2
v_gene: TRBV6-2/TRBV6-3
CDR3aa: ASTPMTVGRGYGYT

j_gene: TRBJ2-7
v_gene: TRBV20-1
CDR3aa: SGLSGRGVMADEQY

j_gene: TRBJ2-5
v_gene: TRBV11-3
CDR3aa: ASSIGVATSAETQY

j_gene: TRBJ2-3
v_gene: TRBV18
CDR3aa: ASSAEQWDTQY

j_gene: TRBJ2-3
v_gene: TRBV27
CDR3aa: ATTRTDNTQY